The next 8 T cell receptor beta chains were all read from a single sample in a study of T cell changes during pregnancy in multiple sclerosis. Repertoires were generated with immunoSEQ multiplex PCR, while TCRdb's copy carries only in-frame clones and drops some. The sample carries approximately 65,000 clones, 85% to 95% recorded once. Sequences were derived from CD8+ T cells from peripheral blood mononuclear cells, sampled in the third trimester of pregnancy. All receptors come from a female donor in good health, enrolled as a control in a pregnancy study.

This chain links TRBV4-3 with TRBJ1-5, with TRBD1 matching 10 bases. The CDR3 extends over 17 amino acids. The germline CDR1 and CDR2 sequences are LGHNA and YSLEER. V shed 0 bases and J 4 bases; nucleotides not matched to a gene: 6. The CDR3 nucleotides read TGCGCCAGCAGCCAAGATACAGGGGGACAGGGGAATCAGCCCCAGCATTTT. It specifies CASSQDTGGQGNQPQHF.

The chain couples TRBV7-6 to TRBJ2-1; TRBD1 might be the D (6 bases). Per the germline V gene, CDR1 is SGHVS and CDR2 is FNYEAQ. The CDR3 covers 14 residues. V was trimmed by 1 base and J by 6 bases, leaving 10 bases between them. CDR3 sequence: CASSLVGQSNEQFF. The CDR3 DNA sequence: TGTGCCAGCAGCTTAGTCGGACAGAGCAATGAGCAGTTCTTC.

For the CDR3, the DNA is TGTGCCAGCAGCCCGCACGGGACTAGCGGGGGTTGGGAGCAGTACTTC. Translated: CASSPHGTSGGWEQYF. This chain connects TRBV13 to TRBJ2-7, with 14 bases fitting TRBD2. In germline, CDR1 is PRHDT, CDR2 FYEKMQ (reference sequence). Trimming at V came to 5 bases and at J to 7 bases, leaving 10 bases not matched to a gene. The CDR3 covers 16 residues.

The chain combines TRBV4-1 with TRBJ1-4, with D possibly being TRBD1 (5 bases). This CDR3 has 14 residues. Germline assignment: CDR1 MGHRA and CDR2 YSYEKL. Trimming took 0 bases from V and 8 from J, leaving 10 bases between them. CDR3 loop: CASSQDLGGEKLFF. In DNA form, the CDR3 reads TGCGCCAGCAGCCAAGATCTGGGGGGGGAAAAACTGTTTTTT.

The chain uses TRBV4-1 and TRBJ2-7; 8 bases map to TRBD2. CDR1 MGHRA and CDR2 YSYEKL come from the germline V gene. V shed 1 base and J 5 bases; nucleotides not matched to a gene: 7. The CDR3 consists of 15 residues. CDR3 residues: CASSQVSRGVHEQYF. The CDR3 region has the DNA TGCGCCAGCAGCCAAGTCTCGCGGGGGGTCCACGAGCAGTACTTC.

The rearrangement joins TRBV6-6 to TRBJ1-1, with D possibly matching TRBD1 (5 bases). Germline V CDR1 and CDR2: MNHNY, SVGAGI (reference sequence). V was shortened by 8 bases and J by 7 bases, with 8 bases between the two germline ends. The CDR3 is made up of 10 amino acids. CDR3 in DNA: TGTGCCAGCCAAGACAGTGAAGCTTTCTTT. Residues: CASQDSEAFF.

This chain joins TRBV10-2 and TRBJ1-1; D not resolved. The germline V gene encodes CDR1 WSHSY and CDR2 SAAADI. V was trimmed by 5 bases and J by 1 base, leaving 8 bases between them. CDR3 length: 13 residues. The CDR3 is CASSNTRNTEAFF. The CDR3 DNA sequence: TGCGCCAGCAGTAATACAAGGAACACTGAAGCTTTCTTT.

This clone has just a few counts. The CDR3 DNA reads as TGTGCCAGCGGGGACTCCTTAAACTATGGCTACACCTTC. This codes for CASGDSLNYGYTF. The V and J genes are TRBV27 and TRBJ1-2; D possibly corresponds to TRBD1 (5 bases). Germline lookup yields CDR1 MNHEY and CDR2 SMNVEV (reference sequence). V lost 8 bases, J lost 2 bases, and 12 bases lay in between. The CDR3 runs to 13 residues.